One sample yielded the 7 T cell receptor beta chains listed below, sequenced in a study of vaccination and CD4 T cells after COVID-19. An Oncomine TCR Beta short-read assay was used to sequence the DNA from cultured CD4+ T cells. MiXCR was run by TCRdb on the PCR reads, yielding one entry per CDR3 protein. The table shows 8,000 to 9,000 distinct CDR3 sequences, with 40% to 55% occurring only once. Indicated treatment: approximately nine-day PBMC culture with coronavirus spike peptide pools or control peptides (ViraFEST assay). Those CD4+ T cells from the unexposed donor predate the COVID-19 pandemic (2011-2018). No cognate antigen is known for these TCRs. The sample consisted of CD4+ T cells from blood, cultured in vitro. Receptors were obtained from a human donor in good health.

Only one count was recorded for this clonotype. The V call is TRBV14, the J call TRBJ2-6; the D gene could be TRBD1 or TRBD2 (5 bases each). Germline V gene sequence: CDR1 SGHDN, CDR2 FVKESK. The ends were cut back, 4 bases at V and 4 bases at J, with 5 bases in the middle. CDR3 length equals 13 residues. The CDR3 region has the DNA TGTGCCAGCAGCCGGGACGGGGCCAACGTCCTGACTTTC. Translating gives CASSRDGANVLTF.

The rearrangement links TRBV20-1 to TRBJ2-3; D remains unclear. Trimming shortened V by 3 bases and J by 5 bases, and 9 bases separated the two germline ends. Looked up from germline, CDR1 is DFQATT and CDR2 is SNEGSKA (reference sequence). This CDR3 comprises 12 residues. The CDR3 DNA reads as TGCAGTGCTAGGCCTCTTGGAGATACGCAGTATTTT. It specifies CSARPLGDTQYF.

This clonotype was recorded a few times. This chain connects TRBV6-1 to TRBJ1-1; TRBD1 is a possible D gene (5 bases). CDR3 size: 17 residues. V lost 7 bases and J 5 bases, leaving 26 bases between the germline ends. Germline CDR1 is MNHNS and CDR2 is SASEGT. The CDR3 is CASTLGTGNKERTEAFF. DNA of the CDR3: TGTGCCAGCACCCTTGGGACCGGGAATAAGGAAAGAACTGAAGCTTTCTTT.

The sample holds a few counts of this clonotype. The J gene is TRBJ1-2, the V gene TRBV2; tentative D call: TRBD1 (5 bases). The V end was cut by 4 bases, the J end by 8 bases, with 8 bases between. The CDR3 is 11 residues long. Germline V CDR1 and CDR2: SNHLY, FYNNEI. The CDR3 reads CASSGGSGYTF. CDR3 DNA: TGTGCCAGCAGTGGGGGGAGCGGCTACACCTTC. Drawing the rest from reference TRBV2 and TRBJ1-2, the complete variable domain is EPEVTQTPSHQVTQMGQEVILRCVPISNHLYFYWYRQILGQKVEFLVSFYNNEISEKSEIFDDQFSVERPDGSNFTLKIRSTKLEDSAMYFCASSGGSGYTFGSGTRLTVV.

V and J are TRBV5-1 and TRBJ1-2; tentative D call: TRBD1 (6 bases). CDR1 is SGHRS, CDR2 YFSETQ, per germline. Between the trimmed V and J ends, which lost 4 bases and 4 bases, there was a span of 14 bases. The CDR3 consists of 14 residues. The CDR3 bases are TGCGCCAGCAGCGGGAGGGGGTCCCCCTATGGCTACACCTTC. Protein product: CASSGRGSPYGYTF.

The V gene is TRBV21-1, the J gene TRBJ2-7; TRBD1 is taken as the D call from the table, unchecked against the DNA. TRBV21-1 is deemed a pseudogene. This CDR3 region has 12 residues. Written as DNA, the CDR3 is TGTGCCACACCGGGACACCCCTACGAGCAGTACTTC. Protein product: CATPGHPYEQYF.

This clonotype occurred a few times. DNA of the CDR3: TGTGCCAGCGACAGGGGGCCACCTAACTATGGCTACACCTTC. The encoded protein is CASDRGPPNYGYTF. The chain is built from TRBV28 and TRBJ1-2; 10 bases map to TRBD1. The CDR3 runs to 14 residues. Germline-derived CDR1 and CDR2 are MDHEN and SYDVKM. Trimming cost V 8 bases and J 0 bases; bases outside gene matches: 3.